The next 11 T cell receptor beta chains were all read from a single sample in a study of OX40 agonist ivuxolimab in advanced cancers. Library preparation employed the immunoSEQ multiplex PCR assay. The clones in this table, taken by TCRdb from immuneACCESS, are in-frame only. Not every clone is retained; where verified, under half of the shortfall comes from an unresolved V gene, and the cause of the rest is unknown. For this sample there are tens of thousands of clones; roughly 90% appear just once. The top ten clones comprise approximately 0.81% of the sample. The sequencing here drew on CD4+ or CD8+ T cells sorted from blood, taken in a trial of the OX40 agonist ivuxolimab. These receptors all come from an adult with an advanced solid tumor such as melanoma, head and neck, liver or kidney cancer.

The genes are TRBV5-1 and TRBJ1-4; D unresolved. Per germline, CDR1 SGHRS and CDR2 YFSETQ. The germline V and J ends were trimmed by 7 bases and 0 bases, with 16 bases remaining between them. This CDR3 spans 16 amino acids. The CDR3 sequence is CASSRSGPSTNEKLFF. The DNA of the CDR3 is TGCGCCAGCTCCCGGTCGGGCCCGTCAACTAATGAAAAACTGTTTTTT.

J is TRBJ2-7 and V is TRBV4-1; TRBD2 aligns across 14 bases. The ends lost 4 bases at V and 0 bases at J; junction bases unmatched: 8. This CDR3 has 18 amino acids. CDR1 MGHRA and CDR2 YSYEKL come from the germline V gene. As DNA, the CDR3 is TGCGCCAGCAGCCGGGGGACTAGCGGGGGCGCCAGCTCCTACGAGCAGTACTTC. Translating gives CASSRGTSGGASSYEQYF.

The V gene is TRBV5-5, the J gene TRBJ2-7, with a weak D call TRBD2 (6 bases). Germline V gene sequence: CDR1 SGHKS, CDR2 YYEKEE (reference sequence). Trimming stripped 4 bases from V and 3 bases from J, with 20 bases between. CDR3 length: 16 amino acids. CDR3 DNA: TGTGCCAGCAGCCCTCAGGGAAGGGCGGGGCGCTACGAGCAGTACTTC. Its protein is CASSPQGRAGRYEQYF.

The chain is built from TRBV6-1 and TRBJ1-5, with TRBD1 as a possible D gene (6 bases). Germline V gene lookup returns CDR1 MNHNS and CDR2 SASEGT. The CDR3 consists of 16 residues. The V and J ends lost 0 bases and 5 bases respectively, with 14 bases between them. CDR3 amino acids: CASSEAGGAVYQPQHF. The DNA for the CDR3 is TGTGCCAGCAGTGAAGCGGGGGGGGCGGTCTATCAGCCCCAGCATTTT.

This clone was seen only a few times. The V and J genes are TRBV30 and TRBJ1-2; 8 bases are a match to TRBD1. The CDR3 consists of 17 residues. Germline V gene data show CDR1 as GTSNPN and CDR2 as SVGIG (reference sequence). With V trimmed by 0 bases and J by 1 base, 10 bases remained unmatched. The CDR3 coding sequence is TGTGCCTGGAGTGTACCCCCGACAGGGGTTTTTAACTATGGCTACACCTTC. It specifies CAWSVPPTGVFNYGYTF.

This clone appeared once. The gene calls are TRBV15 and TRBJ1-2; D uncertain. The V gene lost 0 bases and the J gene lost 4 bases, with 6 bases spanning the gap. The CDR3 totals 13 residues. The germline V gene has CDR1 LNHNV and CDR2 YYDKDF (reference sequence). In DNA form, the CDR3 reads TGTGCCACCAGCAGAGAGGGTCGCTATGGCTACACCTTC. This gives the protein CATSREGRYGYTF. Supplemented by reference TRBV15 and TRBJ1-2, the full variable domain reads DAMVIQNPRYQVTQFGKPVTLSCSQTLNHNVMYWYQQKSSQAPKLLFHYYDKDFNNEADTPDNFQSRRPNTSFCFLDIRSPGLGDTAMYLCATSREGRYGYTFGSGTRLTVV.

This chain joins TRBV19 and TRBJ1-2; D is unresolved. The CDR3 sequence is 16 residues long. CDR1 LNHDA and CDR2 SQIVND come from the germline V gene (reference sequence). V was clipped by 7 bases and J by 4 bases, with 22 bases between them. CDR3 sequence (DNA): TGTGCCAGTACCGCTGGGAGACTGGGAGAGGCCTATGGCTACACCTTC. Its protein product is CASTAGRLGEAYGYTF.

J is TRBJ2-1 and V is TRBV19; D ambiguous. The germline gives CDR1 LNHDA, CDR2 SQIVND (reference sequence). The CDR3 covers 14 residues. Trimming shortened V by 1 base and J by 6 bases, and 10 bases separated the two germline ends. The DNA for the CDR3 is TGTGCCAGTAGTATAGCCCTAGGGATCAATGAGCAGTTCTTC. It is translated as CASSIALGINEQFF.

The chain has TRBV1 and TRBJ2-7; the table gives TRBD2 as D, unverified against the DNA. TRBV1 is a pseudogene segment. CDR3 size: 16 residues. The CDR3 sequence is CTSSQGFGGATYEQYF. DNA of the CDR3: TGCACCAGCAGCCAAGGGTTCGGGGGGGCAACCTACGAGCAGTACTTC.

This clone was observed once. The chain recombines TRBV7-3 with TRBJ2-3; D is unresolved. V was shortened by 1 base and J by 0 bases, with 8 bases between the two germline ends. CDR1 is SGHTA and CDR2 is FQGTGA in the germline V gene. The CDR3 has 15 amino acids. The CDR3 protein is CASSLMGESTDTQYF. The CDR3 region has the DNA TGTGCCAGCAGCTTAATGGGCGAGAGCACAGATACGCAGTATTTT.

V is TRBV27 and J is TRBJ2-2; D possibly corresponds to TRBD2 (5 bases). V gave up 6 bases and J gave up 3 bases, with 5 bases separating them. The CDR3 has 12 residues. Germline CDR1 is MNHEY and CDR2 is SMNVEV (reference sequence). The CDR3 coding sequence is TGTGCCAGCAGGCGGGACACCGGGGAGCTGTTTTTT. It translates to CASRRDTGELFF.